These T cell receptor beta chains were read from a single sample in a study of T cell responses to AZD1222 COVID-19 vaccine. Sequencing used immunoSEQ multiplex PCR; TCRdb keeps in-frame clones, though not all of them. In the table there are about 140,000 clones, 80% to 95% of which are singletons. The sequences come from peripheral blood, collected 28 days after the second AZD1222 dose. These TCRs come from an adult who received the AZD1222 COVID-19 vaccine. Each CDR3 is given without its conserved first and last residue.

13 TRBV7-3 ASSETGFGGNEQF
10 TRBV7-9 ASSISTGELF
10 TRBV5-5 ASSLAGLAAF
19 TRBV2 ASSEALQGSTGPYSNQPQH
13 TRBV9 ASSVGQGTNYGYT
16 TRBV2 ASSPIPALAGGHNEQF
12 TRBV4-1 ASSQGSGRQPQH
14 TRBV20-1 SASGLAGGWEETQY
15 TRBV28 ASSLRDLLRGDNEQF
11 TRBV5-1 ASSLRTAGELF
13 TRBV28 ASSLGLAGPETQY
10 TRBV28 ASTPGGYGYT
8 TRBV19 ASPSQTQY
12 TRBV9 ASSPWRSQETQY
12 TRBV7-2 ASAVTSGVGELF
11 TRBV6-2/TRBV6-3 ASSWGPNTEAF
12 TRBV7-2 ASSTRTNSYEQY
8 TRBV7-3 ASSEETQY
12 TRBV5-1 ASSDPGASYEQY
13 TRBV4-2 ASSQDVQSGTEAF
14 TRBV6-2/TRBV6-3 ASSYERGGPRYGYT
14 TRBV27 ASSQRTASGANVLT
10 TRBV5-4 ASSSDTDTQY
12 TRBV28 ASSLYGGDTEAF
14 TRBV19 ASMSPSGPSTDTQY
13 TRBV9 ASSVTQGNNYGYT
11 TRBV12-3/TRBV12-4 ASSLRLTRGYT
11 TRBV7-9 ASSLDSNTEAF
11 TRBV27 ASSLSAFYEQY
11 TRBV28 ASSVGDGGELF
12 TRBV6-2/TRBV6-3 ASSYRESYNEQF
8 TRBV3-1/TRBV3-2 ASRRTDYT
14 TRBV7-6 ASSLGGGGGTGELF